This T cell receptor beta chain was observed in a study of technical replicates of blood from a few donors. Using immunoSEQ multiplex PCR, the repertoire was profiled, and TCRdb retains in-frame clones only, with some absent. The table has tens of thousands of clones, roughly 86% seen once; the top ten hold just over 5%. This TCR was sampled from a human donor in good health. Some clones in this sample may be carry-over from other donors' samples. The sample was PBMCs.

CDR3 nucleotide sequence: TGCGCCAGCAGCTTGGAGGGGTCATATCCCTACGAGCAGTACTTC. It yields the protein CASSLEGSYPYEQYF. V usage is TRBV5-1 and J usage is TRBJ2-7, with D tentatively TRBD1 (5 bases). CDR1 is SGHRS and CDR2 is YFSETQ in the germline V gene. Trimming removed 0 bases at V and 2 bases at J, with 12 bases between. This CDR3 contains 15 residues. The complete variable domain, with remaining parts taken from reference TRBV5-1 and TRBJ2-7, reads KAGVTQTPRYLIKTRGQQVTLSCSPISGHRSVSWYQQTPGQGLQFLFEYFSETQRNKGNFPGRFSGRQFSNSRSEMNVSTLELGDSALYLCASSLEGSYPYEQYFGPGTRLTVT.